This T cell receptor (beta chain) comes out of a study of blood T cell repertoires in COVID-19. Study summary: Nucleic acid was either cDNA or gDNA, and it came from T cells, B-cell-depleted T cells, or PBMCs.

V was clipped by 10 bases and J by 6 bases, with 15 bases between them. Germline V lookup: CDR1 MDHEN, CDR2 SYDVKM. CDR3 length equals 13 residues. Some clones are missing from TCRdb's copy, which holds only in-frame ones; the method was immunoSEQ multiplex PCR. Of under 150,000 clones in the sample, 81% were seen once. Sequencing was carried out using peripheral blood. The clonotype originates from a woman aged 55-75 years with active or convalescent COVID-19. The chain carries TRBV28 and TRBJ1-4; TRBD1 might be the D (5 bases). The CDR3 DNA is TGTGCCACCCGGGGGAGGAATTATGAAAAACTGTTTTTT. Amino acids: CATRGRNYEKLFF.